This passage covers 23 T cell receptor beta chains from one sample sequenced in a study of blood T cells in healthy people across ages. A sample-barcoded 5' primer and a J-beta primer mix were used in a second PCR of roughly 6 to 11 cycles. Via MiXCR, TCRdb re-called the 5' RACE reads, giving one row per CDR3 protein. The sample records about 760,000 distinct CDR3 sequences, roughly 50% being singletons. Sequenced material: blood. These receptors came from a man between 40 and 49 years old in good health.

This clonotype showed up just a few times. J is TRBJ2-4 and V is TRBV27; D is unresolved. TRBJ2-7 explains the end of the DNA better; the J call may be wrong. Germline assignment: CDR1 MNHEY and CDR2 SMNVEV (reference sequence). The CDR3 length is 12 residues. Here the CDR3 reads CASSLRLGEQYF. As DNA, the CDR3 is TGTGCCAGCAGTTTACGCCTCGGCGAGCAGTACTTC.

The rearrangement joins TRBV29-1 to TRBJ2-1; perhaps D is TRBD1 or TRBD2 (6 bases each). The CDR3 sequence is 13 residues long. The germline gives CDR1 SQVTM, CDR2 ANQGSEA. The V end was cut by 5 bases, the J end by 1 base, with 9 bases between. The CDR3 region has the DNA TGCAGCGTTCCGGGGGCTTCCTACAATGAGCAGTTCTTC. The encoded protein is CSVPGASYNEQFF.

The J gene is TRBJ2-2, the V gene TRBV28; 8 bases agree with TRBD1. Germline V gives CDR1 MDHEN, CDR2 SYDVKM. The CDR3 runs 14 residues. The CDR3 loop reads CAVTDRGNTGELFF. CDR3 nucleotides: TGTGCTGTGACAGACAGGGGAAACACCGGGGAGCTGTTTTTT.

The chain combines TRBV29-1 with TRBJ2-1; perhaps D is TRBD1 or TRBD2 (5 bases each). V was clipped by 3 bases and J by 9 bases, with 15 bases between them. Per the germline V gene, CDR1 is SQVTM and CDR2 is ANQGSEA. CDR3 length: 13 amino acids. Written as DNA, the CDR3 is TGCAGCGTTGAGGGGCTAGCTCATGGTGAGCAGTTCTTC. Protein sequence: CSVEGLAHGEQFF.

V usage is TRBV27 and J usage is TRBJ2-3, with D unclear. Trimming shortened V by 5 bases and J by 7 bases, and 13 bases separated the two germline ends. Germline V gene data show CDR1 as MNHEY and CDR2 as SMNVEV (reference sequence). This CDR3 has 13 residues. The CDR3 spells CASSADRINTQYF. DNA for the CDR3: TGTGCCAGCAGTGCAGATAGGATAAATACGCAGTATTTT.

J is TRBJ1-5 and V is TRBV7-9; D unresolved. Germline CDR1 and CDR2: SEHNR and FQNEAQ (reference sequence). V was pared by 6 bases and J by 6 bases, with 9 bases between. This CDR3 is 12 amino acids long. In DNA form, the CDR3 reads TGTGCCAGCAGTTTTCCCGGTCAGCCCCAGCATTTT. As protein: CASSFPGQPQHF.

This clonotype appeared a few times. This chain uses TRBV20-1 with TRBJ2-2, with 8 positions matching TRBD2. The CDR3 is 14 residues long. CDR1 is DFQATT and CDR2 is SNEGSKA in the germline V gene (reference sequence). V was clipped by 3 bases and J by 4 bases; unmatched bases: 4. CDR3 loop: CSASSGVATGELFF. CDR3 sequence (DNA): TGCAGTGCTAGTAGCGGGGTAGCCACCGGGGAGCTGTTTTTT.

The chain has TRBV12-3 or TRBV12-4 and TRBJ1-2, with 10 bases identical to TRBD1. The V segment lost 5 bases and the J segment 8 bases; nucleotides outside the gene matches: 11. The CDR3 length is 15 residues. CDR3 nucleotides: TGTGCCAGCAGTGGGGGACAGGGGAAGGTGGTAGGCTACACCTTC. Its protein product is CASSGGQGKVVGYTF.

The CDR3 sequence: CASSQASLEYEQFF. CDR3 sequence (DNA): TGTGCCAGCAGCCAAGCCTCTTTGGAGTATGAGCAGTTCTTC. The chain couples TRBV4-2 to TRBJ2-1; D ambiguous. Germline CDR1 is LGHNA and CDR2 is YNFKEQ. This CDR3 region has 14 residues. Trimming removed 1 base from V and 8 bases from J, with 12 bases in between.

V and J are TRBV6-1 and TRBJ2-7, with D uncertain. There are 12 residues in the CDR3. Germline V gives CDR1 MNHNS, CDR2 SASEGT. V gave up 2 bases and J gave up 4 bases, with 6 bases separating them. CDR3 coding DNA: TGTGCCAGCAGTGAAAATGGGTACGAGCAGTACTTC. This sequence encodes CASSENGYEQYF.

This clonotype was counted between two and nine times. The chain employs TRBV10-2 and TRBJ2-5; 7 bases fit TRBD1. Germline V CDR1 and CDR2: WSHSY, SAAADI. The CDR3 is made up of 13 amino acids. The ends lost 10 bases at V and 11 bases at J; junction bases unmatched: 16. Here the CDR3 DNA reads TGCGCCACCGGACAGGTTGGCTTAGGGGAGCAGTACTTC. Translated: CATGQVGLGEQYF.

This clonotype showed up just once. The chain couples TRBV5-1 to TRBJ2-3, with 7 bases that match TRBD2. The CDR3 runs to 15 residues. The ends lost 7 bases at V and 2 bases at J; junction bases unmatched: 10. CDR1 is SGHRS, CDR2 YFSETQ, per germline. CDR3 bases: TGCGCCAGCTCCTGGGGGGGACGCTACACAGATACGCAGTATTTT. Translated: CASSWGGRYTDTQYF.

The V and J genes are TRBV7-2 and TRBJ2-3; TRBD1 might be the D (6 bases). From germline, CDR1 is SGHTA and CDR2 FQGNSA. Trimming left V 3 bases short and J 4 bases short, with 11 bases between. This CDR3 has 14 residues. The CDR3 loop reads CASSFMGAADTQYF. CDR3 nucleotides: TGTGCCAGCAGCTTCATGGGGGCTGCAGATACGCAGTATTTT.

In DNA, the CDR3 is TGTGCCAGCAGCTTACAGGACAAACTCTCTGGGGCCAACGTCCTGACTTTC. Translated, it gives CASSLQDKLSGANVLTF. This rearrangement joins TRBV7-9 to TRBJ2-6, with a weak D call TRBD1 (5 bases). The CDR3 has 17 amino acids. Trimming took 2 bases from V and 0 from J, leaving 11 bases between them. Germline-derived CDR1 and CDR2 are SEHNR and FQNEAQ (reference sequence).

This clonotype has just a few counts. The chain is built from TRBV24-1 and TRBJ2-5; D assignment may be TRBD1 or TRBD2 (6 bases each). Germline CDR1 is KGHDR and CDR2 is SFDVKD. This CDR3 is built from 16 residues. Trimming shortened V by 4 bases and J by 5 bases, and 19 bases separated the two germline ends. The CDR3, as DNA: TGTGCCACCAGTGACCACCGAGGGGGGCGCAAGGAGACCCAGTACTTC. Translated: CATSDHRGGRKETQYF.

The V and J genes are TRBV29-1 and TRBJ1-2, with D uncertain. Germline CDR1 and CDR2: SQVTM and ANQGSEA. The CDR3 covers 14 residues. V was pared by 1 base and J by 2 bases, with 11 bases between. The CDR3 DNA sequence: TGCAGCGTTGAAGGCGGCAGACAAAACTATGGCTACACCTTC. Encoded protein: CSVEGGRQNYGYTF. The full variable domain, rest sourced from reference TRBV29-1 and TRBJ1-2, is SAVISQKPSRDICQRGTSLTIQCQVDSQVTMMFWYRQQPGQSLTLIATANQGSEATYESGFVIDKFPISRPNLTFSTLTVSNMSPEDSSIYLCSVEGGRQNYGYTFGSGTRLTVV.

The chain employs TRBV3-1 and TRBJ2-3; D not resolved. Germline V gene sequence: CDR1 LGHDT, CDR2 YNNKEL (reference sequence). The CDR3 is 13 residues long. V was shortened by 1 base and J by 4 bases, with 6 bases between the two germline ends. This CDR3 is CASSQGRADTQYF. The DNA of the CDR3 is TGTGCCAGCAGCCAAGGACGGGCAGATACGCAGTATTTT.

The chain links TRBV6-2 or TRBV6-3 to TRBJ2-4; D unresolved. Between the trimmed V and J ends, which lost 5 bases and 0 bases, there was a span of 17 bases. From germline, CDR1 is MNHEY and CDR2 SVGEGT. The CDR3 runs to 17 residues. The CDR3 is CASSRREQNLAKNIQYF. The CDR3 DNA sequence: TGTGCCAGCAGTCGACGTGAACAGAATCTAGCCAAAAACATTCAGTACTTC.

This clonotype was found a few times. The rearrangement joins TRBV10-3 to TRBJ2-5; TRBD2 matches 10 bases. CDR3 length: 18 residues. V lost 4 bases and J lost 3; bases outside the gene matches: 14. In germline, CDR1 is ENHRY, CDR2 SYGVKD. The CDR3 nucleotides read TGTGCCATCAGTGGTCCTTCTATGCGGCTAGCGGGGGAAGAGACCCAGTACTTC. This translates into CAISGPSMRLAGEETQYF.

The table lists this clonotype with a few counts. V and J are TRBV12-3 or TRBV12-4 and TRBJ1-2; the D gene is possibly TRBD1 (6 bases). V lost 6 bases, J lost 1 base, and 9 bases lay in between. The CDR3 contains 13 residues. The CDR3 DNA follows: TGTGCCAGCAGCCAGGACAGTAACTATGGCTACACCTTC. It yields the protein CASSQDSNYGYTF.

The chain combines TRBV7-3 with TRBJ2-7, with a tentative D call TRBD1 (6 bases). The CDR3 has 15 amino acids. V was trimmed by 4 bases and J by 3 bases, leaving 16 bases between them. Germline V gene lookup returns CDR1 SGHTA and CDR2 FQGTGA. This CDR3 is CASSSQPGHDYEQYF. Here the CDR3 DNA reads TGTGCCAGCAGCTCCCAACCGGGACACGACTACGAGCAGTACTTC. The whole variable domain, remainder taken from reference TRBV7-3 and TRBJ2-7, is GAGVSQTPSNKVTEKGKYVELRCDPISGHTALYWYRQSLGQGPEFLIYFQGTGAADDSGLPNDRFFAVRPEGSVSTLKIQRTERGDSAVYLCASSSQPGHDYEQYFGPGTRLTVT.

The chain recombines TRBV20-1 with TRBJ2-3; 7 bases are a match to TRBD1. The germline gives CDR1 DFQATT, CDR2 SNEGSKA (reference sequence). There are 17 residues in the CDR3. Unmatched junction bases numbered 15, after V lost 4 bases and J lost 2 bases. The CDR3 reads CSATRLSGDSNTDTQYF. The CDR3 bases are TGCAGTGCTACCCGCCTTAGTGGGGACAGCAACACAGATACGCAGTATTTT.

This clonotype showed up just a few times. The chain employs TRBV5-1 and TRBJ2-6; D is ambiguous. The CDR3 extends over 17 amino acids. Germline V lookup: CDR1 SGHRS, CDR2 YFSETQ. V lost 0 bases and J lost 0, with 10 bases in between. The CDR3 here is CASSLDPIDSGANVLTF. CDR3 bases: TGCGCCAGCAGCTTGGATCCGATTGACTCTGGGGCCAACGTCCTGACTTTC. The complete variable domain, with remaining parts taken from reference TRBV5-1 and TRBJ2-6, reads KAGVTQTPRYLIKTRGQQVTLSCSPISGHRSVSWYQQTPGQGLQFLFEYFSETQRNKGNFPGRFSGRQFSNSRSEMNVSTLELGDSALYLCASSLDPIDSGANVLTFGAGSRLTVL.